These 3 T cell receptor beta chains were sequenced from one sample in a study of shared T cell receptors in the human thymus. Sequencing was performed with immunoSEQ multiplex PCR; in TCRdb, only in-frame clones are kept and a portion is missing. Among hundreds of thousands of clones, about 89% were seen once, and the ten largest hold roughly 0.0094%. These data also featured in a second study, about human thymus T cells.

The source material was thymocytes. The receptors originated from a boy under three years old with a congenital heart defect.

This chain links TRBV6-5 with TRBJ2-2; 8 bases map to TRBD1. Germline CDR1 MNHEY, CDR2 SVGAGI. The V segment lost 8 bases and the J segment 3 bases; nucleotides outside the gene matches: 5. The CDR3 length is 14 residues. The CDR3 loop is CASALTGDTGELFF. The CDR3 DNA sequence: TGTGCCAGCGCATTGACAGGGGACACCGGGGAGCTGTTTTTT.

The V call is TRBV7-6, the J call TRBJ2-7, with 10 bases lining up with TRBD2. The CDR3 runs to 16 residues. Germline assignment: CDR1 SGHVS and CDR2 FNYEAQ. V lost 1 base to trimming and J lost 5 bases; unmatched junction nucleotides: 8. The CDR3 region has the DNA TGTGCCAGCAGCTTAGGGCGGCCTAGCGGGAGCCACGAGCAGTACTTC. As protein: CASSLGRPSGSHEQYF.

The chain joins TRBV28 to TRBJ2-3; 8 bases are shared with TRBD1. The CDR3 is 14 residues long. The junction had 5 bases not matched to a gene; V was cut back by 5 bases and J by 4 bases. Germline CDR1 reads MDHEN; CDR2 reads SYDVKM. The DNA of the CDR3 is TGTGCCAGCAGTCCAGGGGGCAGGTCAGATACGCAGTATTTT. This codes for CASSPGGRSDTQYF.